This entry concerns a single TCR beta chain. The antigen is unknown. TCRdb keeps only in-frame clones here, not all; method: immunoSEQ multiplex PCR. The data contain around 160,000 clones, 94% of them singletons. V gave up 5 bases and J gave up 9 bases; unmatched junction bases: 4. The V gene's germline CDR1 is LNHDA and CDR2 SQIVND (reference sequence). The CDR3 loop spans 13 amino acids. The sample originates from a study of T cell responses to AZD1222 COVID-19 vaccine. General observations from the study: Spike-specific TCR breadth and depth were elevated following two AZD1222 doses. CD4 TCRs covered the whole spike, strongest at regions 160-218 and 743-854.

Specimen: peripheral blood, collected on day 0 of AZD1222 vaccination. This receptor was identified in an adult in good health. This sequence joins TRBV19 and TRBJ2-1; 10 bases fit TRBD2. For the CDR3, the DNA is TGTGCCAGTAGTCGCAGCGGGAGGGGTGAGCAGTTCTTC. It translates to CASSRSGRGEQFF.